This TCR beta chain is drawn from a study of blood T cell repertoires in COVID-19. Recovered participants had two consecutive negative NP/OP PCR tests, healthcare professional clearance, or symptom resolution. Trimming at V came to 4 bases and at J to 6 bases, leaving 3 bases not matched to a gene. The germline CDR1 and CDR2 sequences are SGHRS and YFSETQ. This CDR3 is built from 13 residues. Sequenced by immunoSEQ multiplex PCR; TCRdb stores in-frame clones only, minus some. The sample has a few hundred thousand clones, 80% to 90% seen once; the top ten hold 3.5% to 5.5%. This TCR came from a woman aged 30 to 39 who had recovered from COVID-19. The sample taken for sequencing was PBMCs or T cells enriched from blood (not recorded which). The chain couples TRBV5-1 to TRBJ2-1; TRBD1 agrees at 8 bases. As DNA, the CDR3 is TGCGCCAGCAGCCCCGGGACAGGCAATGAGCAGTTCTTC. This sequence encodes CASSPGTGNEQFF.